A single sample is the source of the 16 T cell receptor beta chains below, sequenced in a study of blood T cell repertoires in COVID-19. Sequencing was performed with immunoSEQ multiplex PCR; in TCRdb, only in-frame clones are kept and a portion is missing. The sample records under 200,000 clones, roughly 83% being singletons. Sequences were obtained from PBMCs or T cells enriched from blood (not recorded which). The source of these receptors is an older woman who had recovered from COVID-19.

The chain joins TRBV6-5 to TRBJ1-1, with D maybe TRBD1 (5 bases). The CDR3 runs to 14 residues. The ends were cut back, 2 bases at V and 1 base at J, with 8 bases in the middle. Germline V gives CDR1 MNHEY, CDR2 SVGAGI. The CDR3 bases are TGTGCCAGCAGTTACGGGGGGTCGAACACTGAAGCTTTCTTT. Translation gives CASSYGGSNTEAFF.

The chain is built from TRBV11-2 and TRBJ2-1; 10 bases are shared with TRBD2. Trimming removed 2 bases from V and 4 bases from J; junction bases left unmatched: 8. The CDR3 length is 17 residues. The germline V gene has CDR1 SGHAT and CDR2 FQNNGV. The CDR3 DNA is TGTGCCAGCAGCTTAAGAGGAACTAGCGGGATTTACAATGAGCAGTTCTTC. Translated, it gives CASSLRGTSGIYNEQFF.

Remarks on this clone: Other nucleotide sequences from this sample produce the same CDR3. This chain joins TRBV18 and TRBJ1-5; tentatively, D is TRBD1 (5 bases). Germline V gene lookup returns CDR1 KGHSH and CDR2 LQKENI. This CDR3 region has 14 residues. The V gene lost 3 bases and the J gene lost 4 bases, with 10 bases spanning the gap. The DNA of the CDR3 is TGTGCCAGCTCACCGTCCGGGGGAAATCAGCCCCAGCATTTT. Its translation: CASSPSGGNQPQHF.

The V call is TRBV14, the J call TRBJ2-1; TRBD1 is a possible D gene (6 bases). V shed 6 bases and J shed 0 bases, with 9 bases lying between them. Germline V lookup: CDR1 SGHDN, CDR2 FVKESK. The CDR3 length is 14 residues. CDR3 DNA: TGTGCCAGCAGTCGACAGGACTCCTACAATGAGCAGTTCTTC. Encoded protein: CASSRQDSYNEQFF.

The gene calls are TRBV7-6 and TRBJ1-5; possible D gene TRBD1, 6 bases. Germline loops: CDR1 SGHVS, CDR2 FNYEAQ. Trimming removed 1 base from V and 2 bases from J, with 9 bases in between. The CDR3 is 15 amino acids. The CDR3 reads CASSLDPGGNQPQHF. CDR3 sequence (DNA): TGTGCCAGCAGCTTAGACCCAGGGGGCAATCAGCCCCAGCATTTT.

The chain combines TRBV19 with TRBJ1-5, with no clear D. Per the germline V gene, CDR1 is LNHDA and CDR2 is SQIVND (reference sequence). There are 15 residues in the CDR3. V was clipped by 4 bases and J by 1 base, with 11 bases between them. The CDR3 DNA is TGTGCCAGTAGTAGGATTCTCGGGAGCAATCAGCCCCAGCATTTT. Protein: CASSRILGSNQPQHF. Supplemented by reference TRBV19 and TRBJ1-5, the full variable domain reads DGGITQSPKYLFRKEGQNVTLSCEQNLNHDAMYWYRQDPGQGLRLIYYSQIVNDFQKGDIAEGYSVSREKKESFPLTVTSAQKNPTAFYLCASSRILGSNQPQHFGDGTRLSIL.

The chain combines TRBV9 with TRBJ1-3, with a weak D call TRBD1 (6 bases). The CDR3 loop spans 15 amino acids. Germline CDR1 reads SGDLS; CDR2 reads YYNGEE. Trimming left V 3 bases short and J 5 bases short, with 15 bases between. Written as DNA, the CDR3 is TGTGCCAGCAGCGCAGAGACAGGAGCCCGAAACACCATATATTTT. Residues: CASSAETGARNTIYF. Complete variable domain (other parts from reference TRBV9 and TRBJ1-3): DSGVTQTPKHLITATGQRVTLRCSPRSGDLSVYWYQQSLDQGLQFLIQYYNGEERAKGNILERFSAQQFPDLHSELNLSSLELGDSALYFCASSAETGARNTIYFGEGSWLTVV.

This rearrangement joins TRBV9 to TRBJ1-1, with a tentative D call TRBD1 (5 bases). Germline V gene sequence: CDR1 SGDLS, CDR2 YYNGEE. The V end lost 3 bases, the J end lost 3 bases, and 12 bases lay between the germline ends. This CDR3 has 14 residues. The CDR3 region is CASSAETVYTEAFF. The CDR3 DNA sequence: TGTGCCAGCAGCGCCGAGACAGTTTACACTGAAGCTTTCTTT. Variable domain in full (rest from reference TRBV9 and TRBJ1-1): DSGVTQTPKHLITATGQRVTLRCSPRSGDLSVYWYQQSLDQGLQFLIQYYNGEERAKGNILERFSAQQFPDLHSELNLSSLELGDSALYFCASSAETVYTEAFFGQGTRLTVV.

The V call is TRBV7-9, the J call TRBJ1-1; D remains unclear. The CDR3 loop spans 14 amino acids. With 5 bases removed from V and 0 bases from J, the gap between germline ends came to 10 bases. CDR1 SEHNR and CDR2 FQNEAQ come from the germline V gene (reference sequence). Written as DNA, the CDR3 is TGTGCCAGCAGCCTACTGAGCTTGAACACTGAAGCTTTCTTT. As protein: CASSLLSLNTEAFF.

This clone showed up just a few times. This rearrangement joins TRBV11-2 to TRBJ1-4; 7 nucleotides match TRBD1. The CDR3 spans 13 residues. In germline, CDR1 is SGHAT, CDR2 FQNNGV. The ends lost 3 bases at V and 16 bases at J; junction bases unmatched: 11. The CDR3 sequence is CASSFDGTELKFF. CDR3 coding DNA: TGTGCCAGCAGCTTCGACGGGACAGAACTTAAGTTTTTT.

The chain is built from TRBV5-4 and TRBJ1-2, with TRBD1 as a possible D gene (5 bases). Trimming removed 0 bases at V and 8 bases at J, with 14 bases between. The CDR3 length is 14 residues. Germline V gene data show CDR1 as SGHNT and CDR2 as YYREEE (reference sequence). Here the CDR3 reads CASSLDGGLRGYTF. CDR3 sequence (DNA): TGTGCCAGCAGCTTGGACGGGGGACTGAGGGGCTACACCTTC.

In the case of this clone: The junction shows a germline mismatch at one end, possibly a read error. The chain recombines TRBV6-5 with TRBJ1-1, with 9 positions matching TRBD1. Germline assignment: CDR1 MNHEY and CDR2 SVGAGI. The CDR3 has 16 residues. This chain's CDR3 is CASNYGGQGLFTEAFF. In DNA, the CDR3 is TGTGCCAGCAATTACGGTGGACAGGGGCTTTTCACTGAAGCTTTCTTT.

A remark on this clone: This sample also contains other DNA sequences that code for the same CDR3. This chain links TRBV28 with TRBJ1-4, with 8 positions matching TRBD1. V dropped 5 bases and J dropped 5; count of bases not matched to a gene: 4. CDR3 size: 14 residues. The germline V gene has CDR1 MDHEN and CDR2 SYDVKM. CDR3 protein: CASSPGGLNEKLFF. The CDR3 nucleotides are TGTGCCAGCAGTCCAGGGGGCCTGAATGAAAAACTGTTTTTT.

This chain joins TRBV3-1 (or the pseudogene TRBV3-2) and TRBJ1-6; D remains unclear. The CDR3 is 15 amino acids. V lost 1 base and J 8 bases, leaving 12 bases between the germline ends. In germline, CDR1 is LGHDT, CDR2 YNNKEL (reference sequence). CDR3 region: CASSQVGPRHSPLHF. The CDR3 nucleotides are TGTGCCAGCAGCCAAGTGGGCCCACGGCATTCACCCCTCCACTTT.

V and J are TRBV7-2 and TRBJ2-7; tentative D call: TRBD1 (5 bases). The CDR3 sequence is 14 residues long. Germline V gene sequence: CDR1 SGHTA, CDR2 FQGNSA. Trimming removed 2 bases from V and 3 bases from J, with 11 bases in between. In DNA, the CDR3 is TGTGCCAGCAGCTTATCACCAGGGTTCTACGAGCAGTACTTC. This codes for CASSLSPGFYEQYF. The full variable domain, with the rest looked up from reference TRBV7-2 and TRBJ2-7, is GAGVSQSPSNKVTEKGKDVELRCDPISGHTALYWYRQSLGQGLEFLIYFQGNSAPDKSGLPSDRFSAERTGGSVSTLTIQRTQQEDSAVYLCASSLSPGFYEQYFGPGTRLTVT.

The DNA of the CDR3 is TGTGCCATCAGTGAGTCTGGGACATCGGTACGGCCCCAGCATTTT. Its translation is CAISESGTSVRPQHF. J is TRBJ1-5 and V is TRBV10-3; tentative D call: TRBD1 (6 bases). Per the germline V gene, CDR1 is ENHRY and CDR2 is SYGVKD. CDR3 size: 15 residues. V lost 0 bases to trimming and J lost 9 bases, with 15 bases between them.